The 23 T cell receptor beta chains below come from one sample, sequenced in a study of shared clonotypes between healthy human individuals. The protocol was immunoSEQ multiplex PCR, while the TCRdb copy is restricted to in-frame clones and leaves out a portion. Of approximately 2.1 million clones in the sample, 80% to 95% were seen once. The sequenced sample was naive CD4+ T cells from PBMCs. The sample's subset: CD45RA+ positively selected. The receptor set was obtained from a man between 18 and 35 years old in good health. Some clones in this sample may be carry-over from other donors' samples.

The chain links TRBV18 to TRBJ1-4; possibly TRBD1 for D (6 bases). V lost 2 bases and J lost 4, with 14 bases in between. CDR1 and CDR2 from the germline V gene are KGHSH and LQKENI. The CDR3 is 16 amino acids. CDR3 nucleotides: TGTGCCAGCTCACCATCAGGCGGGGACAATAATGAAAAACTGTTTTTT. Translation: CASSPSGGDNNEKLFF.

The V and J genes are TRBV7-2 and TRBJ1-1; tentative D call: TRBD1 (5 bases). The germline CDR1 and CDR2 sequences are SGHTA and FQGNSA. V was shortened by 1 base and J by 3 bases, with 9 bases between the two germline ends. There are 14 residues in the CDR3. The CDR3 loop reads CASSLVPGDTEAFF. The CDR3 DNA follows: TGTGCCAGCAGCTTAGTTCCGGGGGACACTGAAGCTTTCTTT.

The chain links TRBV6-6 to TRBJ2-2; D remains ambiguous. Trimming left V 5 bases short and J 6 bases short, with 10 bases between. This CDR3 spans 13 amino acids. The germline CDR1 and CDR2 sequences are MNHNY and SVGAGI (reference sequence). CDR3 sequence: CASSLGSAGELFF. CDR3 nucleotide sequence: TGTGCCAGCAGTCTAGGATCTGCCGGGGAGCTGTTTTTT.

The chain has TRBV7-2 and TRBJ1-5; TRBD1 is a possible D gene (5 bases). Per the germline V gene, CDR1 is SGHTA and CDR2 is FQGNSA. The CDR3 has 14 amino acids. V shed 4 bases and J shed 4 bases, with 11 bases lying between them. The CDR3 here is CASSYRDGNQPQHF. Written as DNA, the CDR3 is TGTGCCAGCAGCTATCGGGACGGGAATCAGCCCCAGCATTTT.

This chain connects TRBV5-4 to TRBJ2-1; D may be TRBD2 (6 bases). The length of the CDR3 is 16 residues. V lost 2 bases, J lost 1 base, and 13 bases lay in between. Germline CDR1 and CDR2: SGHNT and YYREEE (reference sequence). CDR3 in DNA: TGTGCCAGCAGCTTCGGCGGGACGCCTTCCTACAATGAGCAGTTCTTC. Residues: CASSFGGTPSYNEQFF.

The J gene is TRBJ1-2, the V gene TRBV5-6, with D perhaps TRBD1 (5 bases). The CDR3 covers 13 residues. CDR1 is SGHDT, CDR2 YYEEEE, per germline. Between the trimmed V and J ends, which lost 5 bases and 4 bases, there was a span of 12 bases. Written as DNA, the CDR3 is TGTGCCAGCAGTAACACCGGGACCTATGGCTACACCTTC. It encodes CASSNTGTYGYTF.

CDR3 loop: CASSDTSGSGTQYF. The CDR3 DNA reads TGTGCCAGCAGTGACACTAGCGGGAGCGGTACGCAGTATTTT. The chain recombines TRBV6-4 with TRBJ2-3, with 11 bases matching TRBD2. CDR1 is MRHNA and CDR2 is SNTAGT in the germline V gene. The V segment lost 2 bases and the J segment 8 bases; nucleotides outside the gene matches: 3. CDR3 length: 14 residues.

Comments on this clone: The junction differs from germline at one of its ends, possibly a read error. CDR3 amino acids: CTSSQDLNRADEKLFF. The DNA for the CDR3 is TGCACCAGCAGCCAAGATTTAAACCGAGCAGATGAAAAACTGTTTTTT. The chain joins TRBV4-3 to TRBJ1-4, with D unresolved. The length of the CDR3 is 16 residues. Germline V gives CDR1 LGHNA, CDR2 YSLEER.

Of note for this clone: The same CDR3 can be traced to other DNA sequences in this sample. The chain uses TRBV29-1 and TRBJ1-1; the D gene is possibly TRBD1 (6 bases). The V gene's germline CDR1 is SQVTM and CDR2 ANQGSEA. V was cut by 4 bases and J by 1 base, with 10 bases left in between. This CDR3 is built from 13 residues. This CDR3 is CSVVRGANTEAFF. DNA for the CDR3: TGCAGCGTTGTTCGGGGGGCGAACACTGAAGCTTTCTTT.

This chain connects TRBV7-2 to TRBJ2-1; possible D gene TRBD2, 6 bases. This CDR3 comprises 13 residues. V was cut by 5 bases and J by 4 bases, with 9 bases left in between. Germline V gene data show CDR1 as SGHTA and CDR2 as FQGNSA. CDR3 residues: CASSAAGYNEQFF. CDR3 nucleotides: TGTGCCAGCAGCGCGGCGGGGTACAATGAGCAGTTCTTC.

V and J are TRBV18 and TRBJ2-3, with D tentatively TRBD2 (5 bases). Germline V gives CDR1 KGHSH, CDR2 LQKENI. The CDR3 loop spans 13 amino acids. V lost 2 bases to trimming and J lost 3 bases, with 6 bases between them. CDR3 amino acids: CASSPVATDTQYF. Written as DNA, the CDR3 is TGTGCCAGCTCACCAGTAGCGACAGATACGCAGTATTTT.

The CDR3 loop reads CASSDLQGGAETQYF. The CDR3 nucleotides are TGTGCCAGCAGTGATTTACAGGGGGGGGCGGAGACCCAGTACTTC. The gene calls are TRBV6-1 and TRBJ2-5, with D possibly TRBD1 on 8 matching bases. CDR1 and CDR2 (germline): MNHNS, SASEGT. Trimming shortened V by 3 bases and J by 5 bases, and 16 bases separated the two germline ends. The CDR3 is 15 residues long.

This chain joins TRBV28 and TRBJ2-4; TRBD2 matches at 10 bases. The CDR3 has 17 residues. Germline CDR1 and CDR2: MDHEN and SYDVKM. Germline trimming cut 3 bases from V and 3 bases from J; bases unmatched to any gene: 8. DNA of the CDR3: TGTGCCAGCAGTTTCCCCGGACTAGCGGACAACAAAAACATTCAGTACTTC. Translating it yields CASSFPGLADNKNIQYF.

The chain uses TRBV10-3 and TRBJ2-7; 9 bases align to TRBD2. Unmatched junction bases numbered 4, after V lost 3 bases and J lost 1 base. The CDR3 loop spans 15 amino acids. Germline V gene lookup returns CDR1 ENHRY and CDR2 SYGVKD. The CDR3 protein is CAISDRTSASYEQYF. The CDR3 bases are TGTGCCATCAGTGACCGGACTAGCGCTTCCTACGAGCAGTACTTC.

This chain uses TRBV7-8 with TRBJ2-7, with 9 nucleotides matching TRBD1. The germline gives CDR1 SGHVS, CDR2 FQNEAQ. The CDR3 consists of 14 residues. V was clipped by 5 bases and J by 5 bases; unmatched bases: 7. The CDR3 nucleotides are TGTGCCAGCAGCCCTAGGGACAGGGCGGACGAGCAGTACTTC. As protein: CASSPRDRADEQYF.

The chain combines TRBV10-3 with TRBJ2-1; TRBD2 matches 15 bases. V lost 1 base to trimming and J lost 6 bases; unmatched junction nucleotides: 1. Per the germline V gene, CDR1 is ENHRY and CDR2 is SYGVKD. The CDR3 is 16 amino acids. The CDR3 nucleotides are TGTGCCATCAGTGAGTGGACTAGCGGGAGGGGCAATGAGCAGTTCTTC. Its translation: CAISEWTSGRGNEQFF.

This chain joins TRBV18 and TRBJ2-1, with D maybe TRBD1 (5 bases). The CDR3 totals 17 residues. V was trimmed by 2 bases and J by 9 bases, leaving 23 bases between them. Germline V gene sequence: CDR1 KGHSH, CDR2 LQKENI. This chain's CDR3 is CASSPTPPRATKIEQFF. The CDR3 region has the DNA TGTGCCAGCTCACCAACGCCCCCCAGGGCTACAAAGATTGAGCAGTTCTTC.

In its sample, this clone was seen once. The rearrangement uses TRBV10-2 and TRBJ2-3, with 7 bases fitting TRBD2. The CDR3 is 17 amino acids. Germline V lookup: CDR1 WSHSY, CDR2 SAAADI. V lost 2 bases to trimming and J lost 4 bases; unmatched junction nucleotides: 12. CDR3: CASSEIKGLRRADTQYF. DNA of the CDR3: TGCGCCAGCAGTGAGATAAAGGGACTACGGAGGGCAGATACGCAGTATTTT.

A single count supports this clone. The chain carries TRBV18 and TRBJ1-2, with D hard to call. The CDR3 covers 14 residues. Germline-derived CDR1 and CDR2 are KGHSH and LQKENI. Trimming removed 3 bases at V and 3 bases at J, with 11 bases between. CDR3 amino acids: CASSPTSSDYGYTF. In DNA form, the CDR3 reads TGTGCCAGCTCACCCACGTCATCGGACTATGGCTACACCTTC.

This clone has only one observation. CDR3 loop: CASSPRVAQETQYF. The DNA for the CDR3 is TGTGCCAGCTCACCACGAGTCGCACAAGAGACCCAGTACTTC. V usage is TRBV18 and J usage is TRBJ2-5; D uncertain. Germline CDR1 KGHSH, CDR2 LQKENI. The CDR3 runs 14 residues. Trimming removed 1 base at V and 2 bases at J, with 8 bases between.

CDR3 sequence (DNA): TGTGCCAGCAGTTCCGGGACAGGGAGGTACGAGCAGTACTTC. Translating it yields CASSSGTGRYEQYF. V is TRBV6-5 and J is TRBJ2-7, with 9 positions matching TRBD1. The germline CDR1 and CDR2 sequences are MNHEY and SVGAGI. The CDR3 sequence is 14 residues long. V shed 4 bases and J 4 bases; nucleotides not matched to a gene: 5.

Points on this clone: This sample also contains other DNA sequences that code for the same CDR3. The chain has TRBV11-2 and TRBJ2-7; unclear D gene. The germline gives CDR1 SGHAT, CDR2 FQNNGV. This CDR3 contains 14 residues. With 0 bases removed from V and 1 base from J, the gap between germline ends came to 7 bases. CDR3 loop: CASSLEVRSYEQYF. CDR3 bases: TGTGCCAGCAGCTTAGAGGTCAGGTCCTACGAGCAGTACTTC.

The chain couples TRBV28 to TRBJ1-1; D gene ambiguous. This CDR3 is 12 amino acids long. Trimming shortened V by 3 bases and J by 11 bases, and 13 bases separated the two germline ends. Germline lookup yields CDR1 MDHEN and CDR2 SYDVKM. The CDR3 DNA sequence: TGTGCCAGCAGTTTTGAGGCAACTGGGGCTTTCTTT. Translation gives CASSFEATGAFF.